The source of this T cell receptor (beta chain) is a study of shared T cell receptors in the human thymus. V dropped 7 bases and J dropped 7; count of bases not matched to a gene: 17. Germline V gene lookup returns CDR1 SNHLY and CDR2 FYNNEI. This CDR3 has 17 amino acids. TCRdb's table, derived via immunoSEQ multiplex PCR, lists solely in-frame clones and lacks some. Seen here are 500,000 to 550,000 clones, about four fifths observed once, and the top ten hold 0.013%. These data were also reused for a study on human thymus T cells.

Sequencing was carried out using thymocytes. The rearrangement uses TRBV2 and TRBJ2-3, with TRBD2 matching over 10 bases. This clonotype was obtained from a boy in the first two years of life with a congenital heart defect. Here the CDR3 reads CASTPVEPAGGPYTQYF. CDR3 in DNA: TGTGCCAGCACCCCCGTTGAGCCAGCGGGAGGGCCTTATACGCAGTATTTT.